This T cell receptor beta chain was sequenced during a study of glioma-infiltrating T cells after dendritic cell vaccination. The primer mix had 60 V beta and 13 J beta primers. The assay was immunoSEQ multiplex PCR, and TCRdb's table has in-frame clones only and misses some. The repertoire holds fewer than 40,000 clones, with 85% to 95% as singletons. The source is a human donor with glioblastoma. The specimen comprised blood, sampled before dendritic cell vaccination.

CDR3 sequence (DNA): TGTGCCAGTAGTATTTCAGGCAGCGGGGGTCGCTACGAGCAGTACTTC. Protein sequence: CASSISGSGGRYEQYF. The chain couples TRBV19 to TRBJ2-7; TRBD2 aligns across 8 bases. There are 16 residues in the CDR3. CDR1 LNHDA and CDR2 SQIVND come from the germline V gene (reference sequence). V was pared by 3 bases and J by 3 bases, with 10 bases of the junction left unmatched.